The present TCR beta chain was sequenced within a study of cytomegalovirus exposure and HLA in healthy donors. V trimming: 2 bases; J trimming: 8 bases; junction bases outside the gene matches: 4. The CDR3 runs 13 residues. Germline CDR1 reads GTSNPN; CDR2 reads SVGIG (reference sequence). PCR employed 60 Vbeta and 13 Jbeta primers. The protocol was immunoSEQ multiplex PCR, while the TCRdb copy is restricted to in-frame clones and leaves out a portion. The data hold 150,000 to 200,000 clones, with around nine tenths observed a single time. The sample taken for sequencing was PBMCs. This sequence was found in a woman under 30 in good health and CMV-seronegative. This chain uses TRBV30 with TRBJ2-1; 9 nucleotides line up with TRBD1. In nucleotides, the CDR3 is TGTGCCTGGAGTTTACAGGGGGCGGATGAGCAGTTCTTC. Protein: CAWSLQGADEQFF.